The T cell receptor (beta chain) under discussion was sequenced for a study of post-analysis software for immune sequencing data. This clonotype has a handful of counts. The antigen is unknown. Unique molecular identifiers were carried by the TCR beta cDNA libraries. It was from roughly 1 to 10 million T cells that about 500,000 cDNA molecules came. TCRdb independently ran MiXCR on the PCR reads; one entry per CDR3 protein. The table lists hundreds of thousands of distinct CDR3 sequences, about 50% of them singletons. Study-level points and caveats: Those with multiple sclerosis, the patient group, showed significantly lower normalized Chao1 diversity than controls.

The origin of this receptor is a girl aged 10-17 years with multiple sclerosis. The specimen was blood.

The CDR3 coding sequence is TGTGCCAGCAGTGAATTTCCGGGACAGGGGGTATACGAGCAGTACTTC. This sequence encodes CASSEFPGQGVYEQYF. The chain employs TRBV6-1 and TRBJ2-7, with 11 bases aligning to TRBD1. Germline V gene lookup returns CDR1 MNHNS and CDR2 SASEGT. Trimming took 2 bases from V and 4 from J; bases not matched to a gene: 7. The CDR3 is made up of 16 amino acids.